This T cell receptor (beta chain) was recorded in a study of PD-L1 blockade in urothelial cancer. General study findings and limits: Tumor-associated blood clones were expanded more by durable-benefit patients at 3 weeks.

The ends were cut back, 5 bases at V and 4 bases at J, with 11 bases in the middle. Germline values: CDR1 SEHNR, CDR2 FQNEAQ (reference sequence). There are 13 residues in the CDR3. As regards this clone: The antigen is unknown.

This table comes from immunoSEQ multiplex PCR, and its TCRdb copy is limited to in-frame clones, with some not included. The sample has tens of thousands of clones, 90% seen once. Time point reported: pretreatment peripheral blood. Locally advanced or metastatic urothelial carcinoma affected all patients. This receptor was obtained from a man aged 60 to 75 with urothelial cancer. The sample in question was PBMCs, obtained around atezolizumab (anti-PD-L1) treatment. The V call is TRBV7-9, the J call TRBJ2-5; the D is unclear. This CDR3 reads CASSRSRRETQYF. In DNA, the CDR3 is TGTGCCAGCAGCCGTAGTAGGAGAGAGACCCAGTACTTC.